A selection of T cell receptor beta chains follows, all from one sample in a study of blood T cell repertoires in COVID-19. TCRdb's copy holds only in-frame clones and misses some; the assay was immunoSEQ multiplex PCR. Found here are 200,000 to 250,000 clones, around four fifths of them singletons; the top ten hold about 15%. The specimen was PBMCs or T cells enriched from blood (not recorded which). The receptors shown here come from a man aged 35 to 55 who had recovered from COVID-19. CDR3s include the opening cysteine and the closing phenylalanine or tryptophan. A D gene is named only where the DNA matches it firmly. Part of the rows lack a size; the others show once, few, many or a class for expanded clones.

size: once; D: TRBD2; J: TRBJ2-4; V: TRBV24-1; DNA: TGTGCCACCCCCCCCTGGGCGGAACCGGGACTAGCGGGAGGGCGGGAAAACATTCAGTACTTC; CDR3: CATPPWAEPGLAGGRENIQYF
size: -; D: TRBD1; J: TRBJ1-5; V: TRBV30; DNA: TGTGCCTGGAGTGAGGGGTCGGCAGGGGGGAGCAATCAGCCCCAGCATTTT; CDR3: CAWSEGSAGGSNQPQHF
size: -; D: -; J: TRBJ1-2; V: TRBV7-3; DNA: TGTGCCAGCAGCCGTGGGGGGAGGTATGGCTACACCTTC; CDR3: CASSRGGRYGYTF
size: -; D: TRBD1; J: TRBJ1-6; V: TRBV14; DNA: TGTGCCAGCAGCCGATACAGGGGATCACCCCTCCACTTT; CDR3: CASSRYRGSPLHF
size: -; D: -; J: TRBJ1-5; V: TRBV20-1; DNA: TGCAGTGCTAGTCACAGAAGTAGCAATCAGCCCCAGCATTTT; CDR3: CSASHRSSNQPQHF
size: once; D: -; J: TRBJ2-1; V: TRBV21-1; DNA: TGTGCCAGCAGCAAAAACCGGGACAGGGGTGGCCGTGAGCAGTTCTTC; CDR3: CASSKNRDRGGREQFF
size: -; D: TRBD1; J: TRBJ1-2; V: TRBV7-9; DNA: TGTGCCAGCAGCTTCCACGACAGGGGCGATGGCTACACCTTC; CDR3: CASSFHDRGDGYTF
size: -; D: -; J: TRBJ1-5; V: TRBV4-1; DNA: TGCGCCAGCAGCCAAGAAAGCCGAAGCAATCAGCCCCAGCATTTT; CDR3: CASSQESRSNQPQHF
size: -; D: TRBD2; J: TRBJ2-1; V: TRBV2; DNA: TGTGCCAGCAGTCGTAGCGGGGGGTCCTACAATGAGCAGTTCTTC; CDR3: CASSRSGGSYNEQFF
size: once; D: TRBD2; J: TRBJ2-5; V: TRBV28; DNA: TGTGCCAGCAGTTCCGGACTAGCGGAGACCCAGTACTTC; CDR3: CASSSGLAETQYF
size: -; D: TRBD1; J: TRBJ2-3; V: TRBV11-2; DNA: TGTGCCAGCAGCCCAACGACAGGGGATACGCAGTATTTT; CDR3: CASSPTTGDTQYF
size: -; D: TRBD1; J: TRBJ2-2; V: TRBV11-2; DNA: TGTGCCAGCAGCTTAGATGACAGGGACACCGGGGAGCTGTTTTTT; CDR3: CASSLDDRDTGELFF
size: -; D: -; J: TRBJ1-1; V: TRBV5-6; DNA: TGTGCCAGCACCTATTACGTTTGGGGAGTGAACACTGAAGCTTTCTTT; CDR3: CASTYYVWGVNTEAFF
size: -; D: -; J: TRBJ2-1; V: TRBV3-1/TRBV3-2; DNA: TGTGCCAGCAGCCAAGTGGCGGGATACTACAATGAGCAGTTCTTC; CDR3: CASSQVAGYYNEQFF
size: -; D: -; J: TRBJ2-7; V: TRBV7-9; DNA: TGTGCCAGCAGCTCACATGGGGGACTCGAGCAGTACTTC; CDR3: CASSSHGGLEQYF
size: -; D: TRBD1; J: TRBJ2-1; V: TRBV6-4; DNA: TGTGCCAGCAGTAGACAGGGGGCCGACAATGAGCAGTTCTTC; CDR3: CASSRQGADNEQFF
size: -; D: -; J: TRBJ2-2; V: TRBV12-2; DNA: TGTGCAAGTCGCGCAGGGGACACCGGGGAGCTGTTTTTT; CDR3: CASRAGDTGELFF
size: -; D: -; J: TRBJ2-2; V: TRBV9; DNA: TGTGCCAGCAGCACCAGGGGGGACAAGAACACCGGGGAGCTGTTTTTT; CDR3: CASSTRGDKNTGELFF
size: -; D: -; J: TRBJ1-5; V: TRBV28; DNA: TGTGCCAGCAGCACACGAGGGTATAGCAATCAGCCCCAGCATTTT; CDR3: CASSTRGYSNQPQHF
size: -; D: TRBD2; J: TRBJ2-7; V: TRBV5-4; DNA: TGTGCCAGCAGCTCGGCGGGCGGGGGAATAGGCGAGCAGTACTTC; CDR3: CASSSAGGGIGEQYF
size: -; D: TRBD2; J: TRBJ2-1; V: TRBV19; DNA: TGTGCCAGTAGACTCGGGGCTAGCGGGGGTGAGCAGTTCTTC; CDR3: CASRLGASGGEQFF
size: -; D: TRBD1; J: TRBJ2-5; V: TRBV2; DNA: TGTGCCAGCAGTGTCGGACAGGGCGGAGAGACCCAGTACTTC; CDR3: CASSVGQGGETQYF
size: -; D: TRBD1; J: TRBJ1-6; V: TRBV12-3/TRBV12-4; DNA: TGTGCCACTACCGGACAGGAGGATTCACCCCTCCACTTT; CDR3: CATTGQEDSPLHF
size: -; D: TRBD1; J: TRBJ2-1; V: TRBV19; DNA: TGTGCCAGTAGTATACTCTCAGGGACAGGGGGCTTTGATGAGCAGTTCTTC; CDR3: CASSILSGTGGFDEQFF
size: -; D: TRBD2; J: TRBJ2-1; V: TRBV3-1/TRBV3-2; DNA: TGTGCCAGCAGCCCACAACAGACTAGCGGGCCCTACAATGAGCAGTTCTTC; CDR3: CASSPQQTSGPYNEQFF
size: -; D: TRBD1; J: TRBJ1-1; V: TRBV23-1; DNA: TGCGCCAGCAGTCAATCTTCCCCTTTTGGACAGGGTCCTGGGCCTGGGGAAGCTTTCTTT; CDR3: CASSQSSPFGQGPGPGEAFF
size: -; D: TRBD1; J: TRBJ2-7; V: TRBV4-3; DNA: TGCGCCAGCAGCCAAGATTGGGGACAGGGAATCCACGAGCAGTACTTC; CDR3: CASSQDWGQGIHEQYF
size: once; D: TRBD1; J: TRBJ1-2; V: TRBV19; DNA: TGTGCCAGTAGGACAGGGCTTAACTATGGCTACACCTTC; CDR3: CASRTGLNYGYTF
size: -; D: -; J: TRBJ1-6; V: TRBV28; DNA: TGTGCCAGCAGTTTAATGGGGGCGTTAAGGAATTCACCCCTCCACTTT; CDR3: CASSLMGALRNSPLHF
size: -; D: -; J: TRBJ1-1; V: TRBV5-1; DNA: TGCGCCAGCAGCCAAGGAATAGCGACTGAAGCTTTCTTT; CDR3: CASSQGIATEAFF
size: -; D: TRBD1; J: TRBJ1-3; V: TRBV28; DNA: TGTGCCAGCAGTTCCACAGGGGAGTCTGGAAACACCATATATTTT; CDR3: CASSSTGESGNTIYF